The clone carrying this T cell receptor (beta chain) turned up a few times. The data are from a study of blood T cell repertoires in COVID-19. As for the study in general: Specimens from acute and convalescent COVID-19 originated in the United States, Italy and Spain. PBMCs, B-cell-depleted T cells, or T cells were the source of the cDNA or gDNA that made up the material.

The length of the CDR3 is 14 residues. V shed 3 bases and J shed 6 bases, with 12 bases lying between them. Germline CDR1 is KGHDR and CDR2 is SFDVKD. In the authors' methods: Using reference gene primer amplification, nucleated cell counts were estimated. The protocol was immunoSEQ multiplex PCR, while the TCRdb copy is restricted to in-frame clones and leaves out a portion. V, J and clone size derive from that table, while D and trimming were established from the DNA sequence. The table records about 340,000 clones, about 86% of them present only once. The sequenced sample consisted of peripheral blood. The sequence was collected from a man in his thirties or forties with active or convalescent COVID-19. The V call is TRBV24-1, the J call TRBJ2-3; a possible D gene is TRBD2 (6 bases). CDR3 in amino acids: CATSDNLATDTQYF. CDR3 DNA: TGTGCCACCAGTGATAACCTAGCGACGGATACGCAGTATTTT.